This T cell receptor (beta chain) was identified in a study of shared clonotypes between healthy human individuals. Around 30,000 T cell genomes (about 210 ng DNA) went into each sorted-subset replicate. Some clones are missing from TCRdb's copy, which holds only in-frame ones; the method was immunoSEQ multiplex PCR. The sample lists around 600,000 clones; about 95% were seen once. Naive CD8 cells lacked CD45RO, underwent positive selection for CCR7 and left out terminally differentiated effector memory CD45RA+ cells. Material for sequencing was naive CD8+ T cells sorted from blood. The receptor comes from a woman in her twenties or thirties in good health.

This chain's CDR3 is CASSLVGQGSYNEQFF. DNA for the CDR3: TGCGCCAGCAGCTTGGTCGGGCAGGGTTCCTACAATGAGCAGTTCTTC. This chain connects TRBV5-1 to TRBJ2-1; D is possibly TRBD1 (5 bases). This CDR3 comprises 16 residues. The V end was cut by 0 bases, the J end by 1 base, with 11 bases between. The germline CDR1 and CDR2 sequences are SGHRS and YFSETQ.